The sequence of this T cell receptor (beta chain) was determined in a study of T cell changes during pregnancy in multiple sclerosis. V lost 9 bases to trimming and J lost 3 bases, with 14 bases between them. The germline CDR1 and CDR2 sequences are MNHNY and SVGAGI (reference sequence). The CDR3 consists of 13 residues. Here immunoSEQ multiplex PCR was the method, and the copy in TCRdb shows in-frame clones only, minus some. The repertoire holds roughly 90,000 clones, with about 94% as singletons. The V gene is TRBV6-6, the J gene TRBJ1-2; no clear D gene. The sample consisted of peripheral blood, taken in the third trimester of pregnancy. The TCR comes from a female donor with multiple sclerosis, enrolled in a pregnancy study. The CDR3 coding sequence is TGTGCCAGTCGGACCGCGGGCGACTATGGCTACACCTTC. This sequence encodes CASRTAGDYGYTF.